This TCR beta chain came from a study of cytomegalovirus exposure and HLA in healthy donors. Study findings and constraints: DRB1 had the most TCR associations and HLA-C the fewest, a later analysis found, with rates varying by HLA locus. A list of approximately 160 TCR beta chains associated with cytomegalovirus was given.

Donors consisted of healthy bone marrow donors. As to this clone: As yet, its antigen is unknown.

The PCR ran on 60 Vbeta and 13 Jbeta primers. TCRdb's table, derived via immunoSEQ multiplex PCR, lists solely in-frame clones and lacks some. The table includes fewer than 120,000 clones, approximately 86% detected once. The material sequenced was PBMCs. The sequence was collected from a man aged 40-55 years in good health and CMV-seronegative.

CDR3 DNA sequence: TGCGCCAGCAAAGCGGGGGGGCCCCTGGAGACCCAGTACTTC. Its translation is CASKAGGPLETQYF. This rearrangement joins TRBV10-2 to TRBJ2-5; the match to TRBD2 covers 10 bases. The CDR3 length is 14 residues. V shed 7 bases and J 5 bases; nucleotides not matched to a gene: 7. Germline V gene lookup returns CDR1 WSHSY and CDR2 SAAADI.